This TCR beta chain appears in the sequencing data of a study of PD-L1 blockade in urothelial cancer. Time point defined: peripheral blood 6 weeks after treatment start. Generated by immunoSEQ multiplex PCR, the TCRdb table keeps only in-frame clones and is missing some. The sample lists roughly 110,000 clones; around 90% were seen once. The sequencing used PBMCs, collected around atezolizumab (anti-PD-L1) treatment. The clonotype was recovered from a man aged 55 to 70 with urothelial cancer.

In DNA, the CDR3 is TGTGCCAGCACGAGACAGGGCGGAACCGGGGAGCTGTTTTTT. The encoded protein is CASTRQGGTGELFF. The rearrangement links TRBV27 to TRBJ2-2; TRBD1 matches 7 bases. Germline CDR1 is MNHEY and CDR2 is SMNVEV (reference sequence). V lost 7 bases to trimming and J lost 5 bases; unmatched junction nucleotides: 7. The CDR3 contains 14 residues.